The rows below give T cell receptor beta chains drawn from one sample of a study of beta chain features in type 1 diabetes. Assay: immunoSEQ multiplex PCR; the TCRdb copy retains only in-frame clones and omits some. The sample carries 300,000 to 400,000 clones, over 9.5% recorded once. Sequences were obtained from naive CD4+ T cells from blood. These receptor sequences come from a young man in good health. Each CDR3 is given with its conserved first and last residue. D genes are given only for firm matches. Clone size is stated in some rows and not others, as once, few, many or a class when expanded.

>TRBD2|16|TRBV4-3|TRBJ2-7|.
CASSQDRLAETYEQYF
TGCGCCAGCAGCCAAGATCGCCTAGCGGAAACCTACGAGCAGTACTTC
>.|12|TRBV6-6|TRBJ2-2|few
CASSYEGRELFF
TGTGCCAGCAGTTATGAGGGCCGGGAGCTGTTTTTT
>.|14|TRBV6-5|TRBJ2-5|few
CASSYSRGQETQYF
TGTGCCAGCAGTTACTCTAGGGGACAAGAGACCCAGTACTTC
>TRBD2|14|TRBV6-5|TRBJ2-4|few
CASSYGLGANIQYF
TGTGCCAGCAGTTATGGACTAGGAGCAAACATTCAGTACTTC
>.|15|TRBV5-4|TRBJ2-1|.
CASSLGASSYNEQFF
TGTGCCAGCAGCTTGGGCGCGAGCTCCTACAATGAGCAGTTCTTC
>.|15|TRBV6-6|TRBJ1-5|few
CAIKEGGGNNQPQHF
TGTGCCATAAAAGAGGGAGGGGGAAATAATCAGCCCCAGCATTTT
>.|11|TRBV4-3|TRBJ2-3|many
CASSLGDTQYF
TGCGCCAGCAGCCTCGGGGATACGCAGTATTTT
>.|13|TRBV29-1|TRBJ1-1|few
CSVARVMNTEAFF
TGCAGCGTTGCCCGGGTTATGAACACTGAAGCTTTCTTT
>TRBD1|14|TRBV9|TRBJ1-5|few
CASSGGQGWQPQHF
TGTGCCAGCAGCGGCGGACAGGGGTGGCAGCCCCAGCATTTT
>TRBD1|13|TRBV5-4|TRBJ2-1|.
CASSLAPQGEQFF
TGTGCCAGCAGCTTGGCTCCACAGGGGGAGCAGTTCTTC
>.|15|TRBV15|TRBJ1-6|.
CATSRETGPDGHLHF
TGTGCCACCAGCAGAGAAACAGGGCCGGACGGGCACCTCCACTTT
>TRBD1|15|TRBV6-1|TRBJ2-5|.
CASGRTGGGGETQYF
TGTGCCAGCGGAAGGACAGGGGGCGGGGGAGAGACCCAGTACTTC
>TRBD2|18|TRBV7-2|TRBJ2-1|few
CASSTIELGLAGVVEQFF
TGTGCCAGCAGCACCATTGAACTGGGACTAGCGGGAGTCGTTGAGCAGTTCTTC
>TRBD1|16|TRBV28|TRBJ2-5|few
CASSLTGTELGETQYF
TGTGCCAGCAGTTTGACAGGGACGGAACTGGGAGAGACCCAGTACTTC
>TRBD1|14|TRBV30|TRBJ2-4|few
CAWGQGLAKNIQYF
TGTGCCTGGGGACAGGGACTAGCCAAAAACATTCAGTACTTC
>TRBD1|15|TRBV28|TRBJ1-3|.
CASSFRDRDGNTIYF
TGTGCCAGCAGTTTCCGGGACAGGGATGGAAACACCATATATTTT